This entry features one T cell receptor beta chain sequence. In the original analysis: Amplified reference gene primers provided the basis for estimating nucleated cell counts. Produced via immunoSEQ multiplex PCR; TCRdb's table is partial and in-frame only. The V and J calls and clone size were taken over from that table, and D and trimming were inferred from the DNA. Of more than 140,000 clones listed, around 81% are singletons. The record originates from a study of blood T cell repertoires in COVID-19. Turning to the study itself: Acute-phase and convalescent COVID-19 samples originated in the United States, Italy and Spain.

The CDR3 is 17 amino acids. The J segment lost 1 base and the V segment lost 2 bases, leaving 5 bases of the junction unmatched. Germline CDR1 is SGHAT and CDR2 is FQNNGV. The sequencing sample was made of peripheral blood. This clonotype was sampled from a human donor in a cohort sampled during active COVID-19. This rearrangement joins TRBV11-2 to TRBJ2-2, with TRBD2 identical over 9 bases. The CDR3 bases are TGTGCCAGCAGCTTATATAGCGGGAGTGAGAACACCGGGGAGCTGTTTTTT. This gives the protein CASSLYSGSENTGELFF.